This T cell receptor beta chain was identified in a study of shared clonotypes between healthy human individuals. In the study overall: Aged 18 to 49, the donors were two women and a few men. Notes on the study in general: Generally, naive subsets (rather than memory subsets) showed larger estimated richness.

Per germline, CDR1 LNHDA and CDR2 SQIVND (reference sequence). The CDR3 has 13 residues. V was clipped by 7 bases and J by 4 bases, with 11 bases between them. Measured with immunoSEQ multiplex PCR; TCRdb has only the in-frame clones, and not every one. The sample includes some 1.5 million clones, 95% to 99% of them seen just once. About this clone: Its antigen is not known.

The sample taken for sequencing was naive CD4+ T cells sorted from blood. Described subset: CD45RA+ positively selected. The chain combines TRBV19 with TRBJ1-5, with D uncertain. This receptor was identified in a man younger than 45 in good health. The CDR3 loop is CASNQRGNQPQHF. CDR3 sequence (DNA): TGTGCCAGTAATCAGCGGGGTAATCAGCCCCAGCATTTT.